Listed below are T cell receptor beta chains from one sample, sequenced in a study of blood T cell repertoires in COVID-19. The table came from immunoSEQ multiplex PCR; TCRdb's copy has only in-frame clones and leaves some out. The table records some 290,000 clones, about nine tenths of them present only once. The specimen sequenced was peripheral blood. These TCRs come from a woman between 25 and 40 years old with COVID-19, enrolled during active disease. Each CDR3 is given with its conserved first and last residue. The D gene is left open where the match is weak. Rows may omit the clone size; those that give it use once, few, many or a size class.

cdr3_aa cdr3_nt d_call j_call v_call clone_size
CASHDGGKGTEAFF TGTGCCAGTCACGATGGGGGGAAGGGCACTGAAGCTTTCTTT - TRBJ1-1 TRBV19 -
CAISESGGTYEQYF TGTGCCATCAGTGAGTCAGGCGGAACATACGAGCAGTACTTC - TRBJ2-7 TRBV10-3 -
CASTIDTPEAFF TGTGCCAGCACTATAGACACCCCTGAAGCTTTCTTT - TRBJ1-1 TRBV2 -
CATSRPTQQGPEQFF TGTGCCACCAGCAGACCAACCCAACAGGGGCCTGAGCAGTTCTTC TRBD1 TRBJ2-1 TRBV15 -
CASSPSALNEKLFF TGTGCCAGCTCACCCTCAGCGTTAAATGAAAAACTGTTTTTT - TRBJ1-4 TRBV18 -
CASNIKGAGGDGGYTF TGTGCCAGCAATATAAAAGGGGCAGGGGGCGACGGTGGCTACACCTTC TRBD1 TRBJ1-2 TRBV2 -
CASSTQTGGSTEAFF TGCGCCAGCAGCACACAGACAGGGGGATCGACTGAAGCTTTCTTT TRBD1 TRBJ1-1 TRBV5-1 -
CASGPGGGAAEAFF TGTGCTAGTGGTCCGGGCGGGGGCGCCGCTGAAGCTTTCTTT - TRBJ1-1 TRBV12-5 -
CASSQGPDTQYF TGTGCCAGTAGTCAGGGGCCGGATACGCAGTATTTT - TRBJ2-3 TRBV19 once
CASSFRSQPNTEAFF TGTGCCAGCAGTTTTCGTAGCCAACCTAACACTGAAGCTTTCTTT - TRBJ1-1 TRBV28 -
CASSSRQGSSYEQYF TGCGCCAGCAGCTCACGACAGGGTAGTTCCTACGAGCAGTACTTC TRBD1 TRBJ2-7 TRBV5-1 once
CASNPGLAGRDEQFF TGTGCCAGCAACCCGGGACTAGCGGGGCGGGATGAGCAGTTCTTC TRBD2 TRBJ2-1 TRBV7-6 -
CASSPEGAGNYGYTF TGTGCCAGCTCACCGGAGGGGGCGGGTAACTATGGCTACACCTTC TRBD1 TRBJ1-2 TRBV18 -
CATRSGNTEAFF TGTGCCACCCGGTCGGGGAACACTGAAGCTTTCTTT - TRBJ1-1 TRBV24-1 -
CASSRGGRDQETQYF TGTGCCAGCAGTCGCGGCGGGAGGGATCAAGAGACCCAGTACTTC TRBD2 TRBJ2-5 TRBV11-3 few
CASSVGGQSYEQYF TGTGCCAGCAGCGTAGGGGGACAGAGCTACGAGCAGTACTTC TRBD1 TRBJ2-7 TRBV9 once
CASSDDRDRGHYGYTF TGTGCCAGCAGCGATGACCGGGACAGGGGGCACTATGGCTACACCTTC TRBD1 TRBJ1-2 TRBV7-2 -
CSASQGGGNTIYF TGCAGTGCTAGTCAGGGGGGTGGAAACACCATATATTTT TRBD1 TRBJ1-3 TRBV20-1 -
CASSLRLAGLETQYF TGTGCCAGCAGCCTCAGACTAGCGGGATTAGAGACCCAGTACTTC TRBD2 TRBJ2-5 TRBV2 -
CASSPFPVDNEQFF TGTGCCAGCAGTCCCTTCCCCGTAGACAATGAGCAGTTCTTC - TRBJ2-1 TRBV6-5 -
CASSLSAGQASGNTIYF TGTGCCAGCAGTTTATCGGCGGGACAGGCCTCTGGAAACACCATATATTTT TRBD1 TRBJ1-3 TRBV28 -
CASSTTGRAGANVLTF TGTGCCAGTAGTACTACAGGGAGGGCAGGGGCCAACGTCCTGACTTTC - TRBJ2-6 TRBV19 once
CASSLGKGYGYTF TGTGCCAGCAGCTTGGGCAAGGGGTATGGCTACACCTTC - TRBJ1-2 TRBV5-8 -
CASSLDDFSGNTIYF TGTGCCAGCAGCTTGGACGACTTCTCTGGAAACACCATATATTTT - TRBJ1-3 TRBV5-8 -
CASSFGGNQPQHF TGTGCCAGCAGTTTCGGAGGGAACCAGCCCCAGCATTTT - TRBJ1-5 TRBV28 few
CASSLGTAYGYTF TGTGCCAGCAGCCTGGGGACAGCCTATGGCTACACCTTC TRBD1 TRBJ1-2 TRBV7-9 once
CASSFGSPYEQYF TGTGCCAGCAGCTTTGGCAGTCCCTACGAGCAGTACTTC - TRBJ2-7 TRBV11-2 -